These 25 T cell receptor beta chains were all obtained from the same sample, sequenced in a study of T cell repertoires in cytomegalovirus infection. One entry per CDR3 protein results from TCRdb running MiXCR on the reads. Of about 24,000 distinct CDR3 sequences in the sample, about 22% were seen once. Their antigens remain unidentified. This specimen was CD8+ T cells from cultured PBMCs, taken from culture after CMV antigen stimulation. Receptor source: a human donor in good health (CMV status not recorded). Some clones in this sample may be carry-over from other donors' samples.

The rearrangement uses TRBV5-1 and TRBJ1-1, with 9 bases that match TRBD1. The CDR3 is made up of 16 amino acids. Germline assignment: CDR1 SGHRS and CDR2 YFSETQ. The V gene end was trimmed by 0 bases and the J gene end by 6 bases; junction bases not matched to a gene: 9. CDR3 sequence reads: CASSLEASGQGSEAFF. The CDR3 nucleotides are TGCGCCAGCAGCTTGGAAGCTTCGGGACAGGGCTCTGAAGCTTTCTTT.

The chain recombines TRBV5-1 with TRBJ1-6; TRBD1 aligns across 9 bases. The germline gives CDR1 SGHRS, CDR2 YFSETQ. The junction had 4 bases not matched to a gene; V was cut back by 3 bases and J by 0 bases. The length of the CDR3 is 17 residues. CDR3 protein: CASSWVGQGSYNSPLHF. The CDR3 DNA follows: TGCGCCAGCAGCTGGGTGGGACAGGGCTCCTATAATTCACCCCTCCACTTT.

The V call is TRBV5-1, the J call TRBJ1-1; D is perhaps TRBD1 (5 bases). The CDR3 covers 14 residues. With 6 bases removed from V and 3 bases from J, the gap between germline ends came to 15 bases. Germline V gene lookup returns CDR1 SGHRS and CDR2 YFSETQ. DNA for the CDR3: TGCGCCAGCAACACCGGTGGGGGTTACACTGAAGCTTTCTTT. It is translated as CASNTGGGYTEAFF.

V usage is TRBV5-6 and J usage is TRBJ1-5, with D unclear. Trimming pared 5 bases from V and 2 bases from J, leaving 8 bases between. CDR1 and CDR2 from the germline V gene are SGHDT and YYEEEE. The CDR3 has 13 amino acids. The CDR3 reads CASSPGGNQPQHF. In nucleotides, the CDR3 is TGTGCCAGCAGTCCTGGCGGCAATCAGCCCCAGCATTTT.

About this clonotype itself: The junction shows a germline mismatch at one end, possibly a read error. CDR3 residues: CSAAPGEIYIF. The DNA of the CDR3 is TGCAGTGCCGCCCCAGGGGAAATCTACATCTTT. The rearrangement joins TRBV20-1 to TRBJ1-1; maybe TRBD1 (6 bases). The CDR3 is 11 amino acids. Germline CDR1 reads DFQATT; CDR2 reads SNEGSKA (reference sequence).

This clonotype has a handful of counts. V usage is TRBV28 and J usage is TRBJ1-5; 8 bases map to TRBD1. This CDR3 comprises 15 residues. CDR1 MDHEN and CDR2 SYDVKM come from the germline V gene. V dropped 8 bases and J dropped 4; count of bases not matched to a gene: 10. The CDR3 coding sequence is TGTGCCAGCTACCCGACAGGGGATGGGAATCAGCCCCAGCATTTT. Encoded protein: CASYPTGDGNQPQHF. The full variable domain, with the rest looked up from reference TRBV28 and TRBJ1-5, is DVKVTQSSRYLVKRTGEKVFLECVQDMDHENMFWYRQDPGLGLRLIYFSYDVKMKEKGDIPEGYSVSREKKERFSLILESASTNQTSMYLCASYPTGDGNQPQHFGDGTRLSIL.

This clonotype was recorded at least ten times. This chain uses TRBV19 with TRBJ1-5; D remains unclear. Trimming took 10 bases from V and 2 from J, leaving 12 bases between them. Germline-derived CDR1 and CDR2 are LNHDA and SQIVND (reference sequence). The CDR3 runs to 13 residues. This CDR3 reads CATQYGGNQPQHF. DNA for the CDR3: TGTGCCACACAGTACGGGGGCAATCAGCCCCAGCATTTT.

The chain has TRBV28 and TRBJ1-5; 9 nucleotides match TRBD1. Looked up from germline, CDR1 is MDHEN and CDR2 is SYDVKM. The V and J ends lost 4 bases and 4 bases, in that order; junction bases with no gene match: 5. This CDR3 is built from 15 residues. CDR3 DNA sequence: TGTGCCAGCAGTTATACCGGGACAGGGAATCAGCCCCAGCATTTT. This codes for CASSYTGTGNQPQHF. Combining the CDR3 with reference TRBV28 and TRBJ1-5 gives the whole variable domain DVKVTQSSRYLVKRTGEKVFLECVQDMDHENMFWYRQDPGLGLRLIYFSYDVKMKEKGDIPEGYSVSREKKERFSLILESASTNQTSMYLCASSYTGTGNQPQHFGDGTRLSIL.

This clonotype showed up just a few times. The chain recombines TRBV6-2 or TRBV6-3 with TRBJ1-1; D uncertain. Germline CDR1 MNHEY, CDR2 SVGEGT. The length of the CDR3 is 15 residues. With 6 bases removed from V and 0 bases from J, the gap between germline ends came to 14 bases. The CDR3 DNA follows: TGTGCCAGCAGGGAGGAGGGAGCTATGAACACTGAAGCTTTCTTT. This translates into CASREEGAMNTEAFF.

This clonotype showed up many times. Here the CDR3 DNA reads TGCGCCAGCAGCCAAGATATTCAGGGCTACGAGCAGTACTTC. Translated: CASSQDIQGYEQYF. The rearrangement links TRBV4-1 to TRBJ2-7, with a tentative D call TRBD1 (5 bases). The V end was cut by 0 bases, the J end by 3 bases, with 9 bases between. This CDR3 region has 14 residues. The germline V gene has CDR1 MGHRA and CDR2 YSYEKL.

This chain uses TRBV4-1 with TRBJ1-2; D not certain. The CDR3 spans 15 residues. CDR1 is MGHRA, CDR2 YSYEKL, per germline. V shed 0 bases and J shed 3 bases, with 11 bases lying between them. CDR3 DNA: TGCGCCAGCAGCCAAGATCCGGCCTCTTACTATGGCTACACCTTC. Protein product: CASSQDPASYYGYTF.

The chain couples TRBV6-5 to TRBJ1-6, with D possibly being TRBD1 (5 bases). The CDR3 runs 15 residues. Trimming cost V 2 bases and J 6 bases, with 11 bases left between them. CDR1 is MNHEY and CDR2 is SVGAGI in the germline V gene. CDR3 protein: CASSYEGISNSPLHF. CDR3 DNA: TGTGCCAGCAGTTACGAGGGGATATCTAATTCACCCCTCCACTTT.

The genes are TRBV10-3 and TRBJ1-6; D ambiguous. V was pared by 3 bases and J by 1 base, with 10 bases between. The CDR3 spans 16 residues. Per the germline V gene, CDR1 is ENHRY and CDR2 is SYGVKD. CDR3 nucleotides: TGTGCCATCAGTGAAGGCAGCCGGTCCTATAATTCACCCCTCCACTTT. Protein sequence: CAISEGSRSYNSPLHF.

The chain couples TRBV7-2 to TRBJ1-5; D may be TRBD1 (6 bases). This CDR3 spans 14 amino acids. The V gene's germline CDR1 is SGHTA and CDR2 FQGNSA. The CDR3 is CAGSLGQPGQPQHF. The CDR3 nucleotides are TGTGCTGGCAGCTTAGGACAGCCCGGTCAGCCCCAGCATTTT.

This clonotype has a count of ten or more. The chain uses TRBV7-6 and TRBJ1-3; D perhaps matches TRBD1 (5 bases). This CDR3 region has 15 residues. Trimming removed 8 bases at V and 2 bases at J, with 16 bases between. From germline, CDR1 is SGHVS and CDR2 FNYEAQ. CDR3 DNA: TGTGCCAGCCGCGGGGCCCTGAGTCCTGGAAACACCATATATTTT. Its translation is CASRGALSPGNTIYF.

CDR3 coding DNA: TGTGCCAGCACGCCAGAACTGGATGAGACCCAGTACTTC. Residues: CASTPELDETQYF. V is TRBV2 and J is TRBJ2-5; D call uncertain. The V gene lost 7 bases and the J gene lost 5 bases, with 14 bases spanning the gap. This CDR3 is 13 amino acids long. From germline, CDR1 is SNHLY and CDR2 FYNNEI.

The chain couples TRBV11-2 to TRBJ2-1; D remains unclear. The CDR3 consists of 14 residues. Looked up from germline, CDR1 is SGHAT and CDR2 is FQNNGV. V was clipped by 5 bases and J by 4 bases, with 12 bases between them. The CDR3 sequence is CASSLTHDYNEQFF. The CDR3 region has the DNA TGTGCCAGCAGCCTGACTCATGATTACAATGAGCAGTTCTTC.

The chain employs TRBV6-5 and TRBJ2-3; a weak D match, TRBD1 (5 bases). Trimming left V 1 base short and J 3 bases short, with 8 bases between. CDR3 length: 14 amino acids. Germline lookup yields CDR1 MNHEY and CDR2 SVGAGI. The CDR3 DNA sequence: TGTGCCAGCAGTTACTACCAGGGTACAGATACGCAGTATTTT. Translation: CASSYYQGTDTQYF.

This clonotype was counted between two and nine times. The chain is built from TRBV6-2 or TRBV6-3 and TRBJ2-7, with 9 bases that match TRBD1. Germline CDR1 and CDR2: MNHEY and SVGEGT. V shed 2 bases and J 2 bases; nucleotides not matched to a gene: 7. This CDR3 has 16 amino acids. CDR3 in amino acids: CASSYTRTGVAYEQYF. As DNA, the CDR3 is TGTGCCAGCAGTTACACCCGGACAGGGGTAGCCTACGAGCAGTACTTC.

This clonotype was observed a few times. This chain connects TRBV29-1 to TRBJ2-5, with 12 nucleotides matching TRBD2. Germline lookup yields CDR1 SQVTM and CDR2 ANQGSEA. CDR3 length: 17 amino acids. V shed 3 bases and J 4 bases; nucleotides not matched to a gene: 12. Here the CDR3 DNA reads TGCAGCGTTGATCCCCAAAGTTTGGGACTAGCGGGAGAGACCCAGTACTTC. It codes for CSVDPQSLGLAGETQYF.

This clonotype was seen more than once but under ten times. The chain carries TRBV24-1 and TRBJ1-2; 7 bases match TRBD1. V lost 3 bases and J lost 2; bases outside the gene matches: 2. The CDR3 totals 14 residues. CDR1 KGHDR and CDR2 SFDVKD come from the germline V gene. CDR3 bases: TGTGCCACCAGTGATCCGGGACAGAACTATGGCTACACCTTC. Translating it yields CATSDPGQNYGYTF.

This clonotype occurred many times. V is TRBV15 and J is TRBJ2-3, with D perhaps TRBD2 (6 bases). Trimming removed 6 bases from V and 2 bases from J, with 24 bases in between. The length of the CDR3 is 18 residues. Germline CDR1 reads LNHNV; CDR2 reads YYDKDF (reference sequence). CDR3: CATSRNPGDLTNTDTQYF. For the CDR3, the DNA is TGTGCCACCAGTAGAAACCCGGGAGACCTAACGAACACAGATACGCAGTATTTT.

This clonotype was detected a few times. The rearrangement joins TRBV7-8 to TRBJ2-3, with TRBD2 identical over 11 bases. The V segment lost 6 bases and the J segment 2 bases; nucleotides outside the gene matches: 10. CDR1 SGHVS and CDR2 FQNEAQ come from the germline V gene. The CDR3 contains 17 residues. In nucleotides, the CDR3 is TGTGCCAGCAGTGCGGCTAGCGGGGGGACTGTCACAGATACGCAGTATTTT. Its translation is CASSAASGGTVTDTQYF. Variable domain in full (rest from reference TRBV7-8 and TRBJ2-3): GAGVSQSPRYKVAKRGQDVALRCDPISGHVSLFWYQQALGQGPEFLTYFQNEAQLDKSGLPSDRFFAERPEGSVSTLKIQRTQQEDSAVYLCASSAASGGTVTDTQYFGPGTRLTVL.

This chain joins TRBV4-3 and TRBJ2-2; perhaps TRBD1 as D (5 bases). Germline V lookup: CDR1 LGHNA, CDR2 YSLEER. The CDR3 totals 15 residues. The germline V and J ends were trimmed by 0 bases and 4 bases, with 9 bases remaining between them. CDR3: CASSQDQGSTGELFF. DNA of the CDR3: TGCGCCAGCAGCCAAGATCAGGGTTCCACCGGGGAGCTGTTTTTT.

To note about this clonotype: A junction end diverges from the germline sequence, so it may reflect a read error. The rearrangement links TRBV4-2 to TRBJ2-5; D is unclear. This CDR3 contains 14 residues. CDR1 and CDR2 (germline): LGHNA, YNFKEQ. CDR3 in DNA: TGTGCCAGCAGCCAAGGTTTCGGACGTGAGACCCGGTACTTC. It encodes CASSQGFGRETRYF.